This T cell receptor (beta chain) is from a study of regulatory T cells in long-lasting Graves disease. This clonotype was counted a few times. The time point was: newly diagnosed GD, antithyroid drugs for less than 3 months. Extracted RNA from PBMCs served as the source of the TCR library. Investigators prepared the TCR beta libraries by applying iRepertoire HTBI primers and Arm-PCR of CDR3 regions. Via MiXCR, TCRdb re-called the multiplex PCR reads, giving one row per CDR3 protein. The sample consists of hundreds of thousands of distinct CDR3 sequences, over 15% of them appearing once. Germline V lookup: CDR1 DFQATT, CDR2 SNEGSKA (reference sequence). With 6 bases removed from V and 9 bases from J, the gap between germline ends came to 12 bases. The CDR3 totals 11 residues. These sequences were also reported in another study, on T cells in Graves' hyperthyroidism and ophthalmopathy.

This TCR was recovered from a man aged 40-49 years with Graves disease. The V call is TRBV20-1, the J call TRBJ1-5; D possibly corresponds to TRBD1 (5 bases). Here the sequenced sample was peripheral blood mononuclear cells (PBMCs), taken at new diagnosis, from a patient treated with antithyroid drugs. Here the CDR3 DNA reads TGCAGTGCCACCCGGGACGGGCCCCAGCATTTT. Translation: CSATRDGPQHF.